Listed below are T cell receptor beta chains from one sample, sequenced in a study of vaccination effects on CD4 cells after COVID-19. These receptors have no identified antigens. Libraries were prepared by immunoSEQ multiplex PCR; TCRdb keeps only in-frame clonotypes and omits some of them. The table has about 40,000 clones, approximately 70% seen once. The material was CD4+ T cells from PBMCs cultured with SARS-CoV-2 spike peptides, obtained before COVID-19 vaccination. The receptors were gathered from a human donor who received a COVID-19 vaccine. The CDR3 runs from the conserved cysteine through the conserved F or W. A D gene is named only where the DNA matches it firmly. Rows may omit the clone size; those that give it use once, few, many or a size class.

clone_size: NA; j_call: TRBJ1-1; v_call: TRBV3-1/TRBV3-2; d_call: NA; cdr3_aa: CASSQRRSHTEAFF; cdr3_nt: TGTGCCAGCAGCCAAAGGAGGTCCCACACTGAAGCTTTCTTT
clone_size: NA; j_call: TRBJ2-5; v_call: TRBV7-8; d_call: NA; cdr3_aa: CASSLEAILGQETQYF; cdr3_nt: TGTGCCAGCAGCTTAGAGGCGATTCTAGGCCAAGAGACCCAGTACTTC
clone_size: NA; j_call: TRBJ1-1; v_call: TRBV2; d_call: NA; cdr3_aa: CASSGRVVAFF; cdr3_nt: TGTGCCAGCAGTGGCAGGGTAGTGGCTTTCTTT
clone_size: NA; j_call: TRBJ1-5; v_call: TRBV30; d_call: NA; cdr3_aa: CAWSVMDDQPQHF; cdr3_nt: TGTGCCTGGAGTGTAATGGACGATCAGCCCCAGCATTTT
clone_size: NA; j_call: TRBJ2-1; v_call: TRBV6-2/TRBV6-3; d_call: TRBD2; cdr3_aa: CASSFREAYNEQFF; cdr3_nt: TGTGCCAGCAGCTTCCGGGAGGCTTACAATGAGCAGTTCTTC
clone_size: NA; j_call: TRBJ2-1; v_call: TRBV5-1; d_call: NA; cdr3_aa: CASSFLADPYNEQFF; cdr3_nt: TGCGCCAGCAGCTTCTTAGCGGACCCCTACAATGAGCAGTTCTTC
clone_size: NA; j_call: TRBJ2-7; v_call: TRBV12-3/TRBV12-4; d_call: NA; cdr3_aa: CASSQEGRLYF; cdr3_nt: TGTGCCAGCAGTCAAGAGGGGCGCCTCTACTTC
clone_size: NA; j_call: TRBJ1-5; v_call: TRBV5-6; d_call: TRBD1; cdr3_aa: CASSYRDRLNQPQHF; cdr3_nt: TGTGCCAGCAGCTACCGGGACAGGCTGAATCAGCCCCAGCATTTT
clone_size: once; j_call: TRBJ2-7; v_call: TRBV2; d_call: TRBD2; cdr3_aa: CASSERVAGGPYEQYF; cdr3_nt: TGTGCCAGCAGTGAACGGGTAGCGGGAGGGCCCTACGAGCAGTACTTC
clone_size: few; j_call: TRBJ2-7; v_call: TRBV5-6; d_call: TRBD2; cdr3_aa: CASSLPGGNAYEQYF; cdr3_nt: TGTGCCAGCTCCCTACCGGGGGGAAATGCCTACGAGCAGTACTTC
clone_size: NA; j_call: TRBJ2-3; v_call: TRBV6-1; d_call: TRBD1; cdr3_aa: CASSDNPWTGSTSDTQYF; cdr3_nt: TGTGCCAGCAGTGATAATCCGTGGACAGGGTCGACTTCAGATACGCAGTATTTT
clone_size: medium-sized; j_call: TRBJ1-4; v_call: TRBV18; d_call: NA; cdr3_aa: CASSPDINEKLFF; cdr3_nt: TGTGCCAGCTCACCCGACATTAATGAAAAACTGTTTTTT
clone_size: once; j_call: TRBJ2-7; v_call: TRBV19; d_call: TRBD1; cdr3_aa: CASSMRGRLNFYEQYF; cdr3_nt: TGTGCCAGTAGTATGAGGGGGCGACTGAACTTCTACGAGCAGTACTTC
clone_size: NA; j_call: TRBJ1-2; v_call: TRBV27; d_call: NA; cdr3_aa: CASSPRGRERANYGYTF; cdr3_nt: TGTGCCAGCAGTCCCCGAGGGCGGGAGAGAGCTAACTATGGCTACACCTTC
clone_size: once; j_call: TRBJ2-2; v_call: TRBV30; d_call: TRBD2; cdr3_aa: CAWSRPGGSGELFF; cdr3_nt: TGTGCCTGGAGTCGCCCGGGGGGTTCCGGGGAGCTGTTTTTT
clone_size: NA; j_call: TRBJ1-1; v_call: TRBV7-9; d_call: TRBD1; cdr3_aa: CASSQTGGTEAFF; cdr3_nt: TGTGCCAGCAGCCAGACAGGGGGCACTGAAGCTTTCTTT
clone_size: NA; j_call: TRBJ2-7; v_call: TRBV28; d_call: NA; cdr3_aa: CASKLTGGRMTSYYEQYF; cdr3_nt: TGTGCCAGCAAGCTAACAGGCGGCAGAATGACTTCTTACTACGAGCAGTACTTC
clone_size: NA; j_call: TRBJ2-2; v_call: TRBV7-9; d_call: NA; cdr3_aa: CASSLGTSTGELFF; cdr3_nt: TGTGCCAGCAGCTTAGGCACCTCCACCGGGGAGCTGTTTTTT
clone_size: NA; j_call: TRBJ1-2; v_call: TRBV4-2; d_call: NA; cdr3_aa: CASSQGEGRNYGYTF; cdr3_nt: TGTGCCAGCAGCCAAGGTGAAGGGAGAAACTATGGCTACACCTTC
clone_size: NA; j_call: TRBJ1-2; v_call: TRBV5-1; d_call: NA; cdr3_aa: CASSAQTGGGYTF; cdr3_nt: TGCGCCAGCAGCGCACAGACAGGTGGTGGCTACACCTTC
clone_size: NA; j_call: TRBJ1-6; v_call: TRBV19; d_call: NA; cdr3_aa: CASSSGATNNSPLHF; cdr3_nt: TGTGCCAGTAGTTCAGGGGCCACGAATAATTCACCCCTCCACTTT
clone_size: many; j_call: TRBJ1-2; v_call: TRBV2; d_call: NA; cdr3_aa: CASSAGTNYGYTF; cdr3_nt: TGTGCCAGCAGCGCCGGGACAAACTATGGCTACACCTTC
clone_size: NA; j_call: TRBJ1-6; v_call: TRBV19; d_call: NA; cdr3_aa: CASRDPSNSPLHF; cdr3_nt: TGTGCCAGTAGGGACCCTTCGAATTCACCCCTCCACTTT
clone_size: few; j_call: TRBJ2-7; v_call: TRBV20-1; d_call: NA; cdr3_aa: CSGGRGGEQYF; cdr3_nt: TGCAGTGGGGGGAGAGGGGGAGAGCAGTACTTC
clone_size: NA; j_call: TRBJ1-1; v_call: TRBV4-3; d_call: NA; cdr3_aa: CASSPTGSNTEAFF; cdr3_nt: TGCGCCAGCAGCCCAACAGGGTCGAACACTGAAGCTTTCTTT
clone_size: NA; j_call: TRBJ2-3; v_call: TRBV7-8; d_call: TRBD1; cdr3_aa: CASSLGAGGADTQYF; cdr3_nt: TGTGCCAGCAGCTTAGGGGCAGGGGGCGCAGATACGCAGTATTTT
clone_size: NA; j_call: TRBJ2-7; v_call: TRBV11-2; d_call: NA; cdr3_aa: CASSLLYEQYF; cdr3_nt: TGTGCCAGCAGCCTCCTCTACGAGCAGTACTTC
clone_size: NA; j_call: TRBJ1-4; v_call: TRBV23-1; d_call: NA; cdr3_aa: CASPPPEKLFF; cdr3_nt: TGCGCCAGCCCCCCTCCTGAAAAACTGTTTTTT
clone_size: NA; j_call: TRBJ2-5; v_call: TRBV7-3; d_call: NA; cdr3_aa: CASSLTRGAPETQYF; cdr3_nt: TGTGCCAGCAGCTTAACTAGGGGGGCTCCGGAGACCCAGTACTTC
clone_size: once; j_call: TRBJ2-2; v_call: TRBV7-8; d_call: NA; cdr3_aa: CASSLRRVAGELFF; cdr3_nt: TGTGCCAGCAGCTTGAGGAGGGTGGCCGGGGAGCTGTTTTTT
clone_size: NA; j_call: TRBJ2-5; v_call: TRBV12-3/TRBV12-4; d_call: NA; cdr3_aa: CASSFSKGETQYF; cdr3_nt: TGTGCCAGCAGTTTTAGTAAGGGCGAGACCCAGTACTTC
clone_size: few; j_call: TRBJ1-1; v_call: TRBV5-1; d_call: NA; cdr3_aa: CASSTDGRIEAFF; cdr3_nt: TGCGCCAGCAGCACAGACGGACGGATTGAAGCTTTCTTT
clone_size: NA; j_call: TRBJ1-4; v_call: TRBV2; d_call: NA; cdr3_aa: CASKQLPREKLFF; cdr3_nt: TGTGCCAGCAAACAGCTTCCGCGAGAAAAACTGTTTTTT
clone_size: NA; j_call: TRBJ2-2; v_call: TRBV5-1; d_call: TRBD2; cdr3_aa: CASSRGGLEHTGELFF; cdr3_nt: TGCGCCAGCAGCAGGGGGGGACTAGAGCACACCGGGGAGCTGTTTTTT
clone_size: NA; j_call: TRBJ2-1; v_call: TRBV7-2; d_call: NA; cdr3_aa: CASSLDPGPLRNEQFF; cdr3_nt: TGTGCCAGCAGCCTCGATCCGGGACCCCTCCGCAATGAGCAGTTCTTC
clone_size: NA; j_call: TRBJ2-1; v_call: TRBV7-2; d_call: NA; cdr3_aa: CASSLAGPHNEQFF; cdr3_nt: TGTGCCAGCAGCTTAGCGGGGCCGCACAATGAGCAGTTCTTC
clone_size: NA; j_call: TRBJ2-7; v_call: TRBV11-2; d_call: TRBD1; cdr3_aa: CASSWDRAYEQYF; cdr3_nt: TGTGCCAGCAGCTGGGACAGGGCCTACGAGCAGTACTTC
clone_size: few; j_call: TRBJ1-2; v_call: TRBV7-2; d_call: NA; cdr3_aa: CASSLDFQGYGYTF; cdr3_nt: TGTGCCAGCAGCTTAGATTTTCAGGGATATGGCTACACCTTC
clone_size: few; j_call: TRBJ1-1; v_call: TRBV10-3; d_call: NA; cdr3_aa: CAISEGGDTEAFF; cdr3_nt: TGTGCCATCAGTGAGGGGGGGGACACTGAAGCTTTCTTT
clone_size: NA; j_call: TRBJ2-6; v_call: TRBV23-1; d_call: NA; cdr3_aa: CASSPPDMSGANVLTF; cdr3_nt: TGCGCCAGCAGCCCCCCGGACATGTCGGGGGCCAACGTCCTGACTTTC
clone_size: few; j_call: TRBJ1-2; v_call: TRBV5-6; d_call: NA; cdr3_aa: CASSFGGAGGYTF; cdr3_nt: TGTGCCAGCAGCTTTGGAGGGGCCGGGGGCTACACCTTC
clone_size: few; j_call: TRBJ2-7; v_call: TRBV21-1; d_call: NA; cdr3_aa: CASSPRTVSYEQYF; cdr3_nt: TGTGCCAGCAGCCCGAGGACAGTCTCCTACGAGCAGTACTTC
clone_size: NA; j_call: TRBJ2-3; v_call: TRBV7-2; d_call: NA; cdr3_aa: CASRPQGSTDTQYF; cdr3_nt: TGTGCCAGCCGCCCGCAGGGGAGCACAGATACGCAGTATTTT
clone_size: NA; j_call: TRBJ2-5; v_call: TRBV29-1; d_call: NA; cdr3_aa: CSLRTPQETQYF; cdr3_nt: TGCAGCCTTAGGACACCCCAAGAGACCCAGTACTTC
clone_size: NA; j_call: TRBJ1-1; v_call: TRBV4-1; d_call: NA; cdr3_aa: CASSHPGREMNTEAFF; cdr3_nt: TGCGCCAGCAGCCATCCTGGACGGGAAATGAACACTGAAGCTTTCTTT
clone_size: NA; j_call: TRBJ1-1; v_call: TRBV6-6; d_call: NA; cdr3_aa: CASSLNLLGVTEAFF; cdr3_nt: TGTGCCAGCAGTTTAAACCTACTCGGAGTCACTGAAGCTTTCTTT
clone_size: NA; j_call: TRBJ2-2; v_call: TRBV2; d_call: NA; cdr3_aa: CASSDGQGELFF; cdr3_nt: TGTGCCAGCAGTGACGGACAGGGGGAGCTGTTTTTT
clone_size: NA; j_call: TRBJ2-7; v_call: TRBV5-1; d_call: NA; cdr3_aa: CASSSDGTYEQYF; cdr3_nt: TGCGCCAGCAGCTCGGACGGAACCTACGAGCAGTACTTC
clone_size: medium-sized; j_call: TRBJ2-7; v_call: TRBV6-2/TRBV6-3; d_call: TRBD2; cdr3_aa: CASSRPGLAGGRFSEQYF; cdr3_nt: TGTGCCAGCAGCCGCCCGGGACTAGCGGGGGGGCGTTTCTCCGAGCAGTACTTC
clone_size: NA; j_call: TRBJ2-1; v_call: TRBV29-1; d_call: TRBD2; cdr3_aa: CSVAPAGAGEQFF; cdr3_nt: TGCAGCGTTGCCCCGGCGGGAGCGGGTGAGCAGTTCTTC
clone_size: few; j_call: TRBJ1-6; v_call: TRBV28; d_call: NA; cdr3_aa: CASSLPGLENSPLHF; cdr3_nt: TGTGCCAGCAGTCTCCCCGGGCTCGAAAATTCACCCCTCCACTTT
clone_size: NA; j_call: TRBJ2-2; v_call: TRBV30; d_call: NA; cdr3_aa: CAWSSYREENTGELFF; cdr3_nt: TGTGCCTGGAGTTCTTACAGGGAGGAGAACACCGGGGAGCTGTTTTTT
clone_size: NA; j_call: TRBJ1-1; v_call: TRBV5-1; d_call: NA; cdr3_aa: CASSTGMPEAFF; cdr3_nt: TGCGCCAGCAGCACTGGTATGCCTGAAGCTTTCTTT
clone_size: NA; j_call: TRBJ1-1; v_call: TRBV3-1/TRBV3-2; d_call: NA; cdr3_aa: CASSQGSGAGQAFF; cdr3_nt: TGTGCCAGCAGCCAAGGGTCAGGGGCCGGCCAAGCTTTCTTT
clone_size: NA; j_call: TRBJ2-7; v_call: TRBV28; d_call: NA; cdr3_aa: CASSYSPSYEQYF; cdr3_nt: TGTGCCAGCAGTTATAGTCCCTCCTACGAGCAGTACTTC
clone_size: NA; j_call: TRBJ2-1; v_call: TRBV27; d_call: NA; cdr3_aa: CASSLSGHRRNYNEQFF; cdr3_nt: TGTGCCAGCAGTTTATCGGGACACCGTAGGAACTACAATGAGCAGTTCTTC
clone_size: NA; j_call: TRBJ1-4; v_call: TRBV30; d_call: NA; cdr3_aa: CAWSNSQGWDEKLFF; cdr3_nt: TGTGCCTGGAGTAACTCGCAGGGGTGGGATGAAAAACTGTTTTTT